This T cell receptor beta chain was found in a study of T cell repertoires in cytomegalovirus infection. Study in general: Alongside well-studied HLA-B-restricted CMV epitopes, recently identified HLA-C-restricted CMV epitopes were also used. In public TCR beta signatures, there were indications of both CMV infection and matching HLA type.

TCRdb independently ran MiXCR on the reads; one entry per CDR3 protein. Here the sample spans about 890,000 distinct CDR3 sequences, about a third being singletons. Per the germline V gene, CDR1 is SNHLY and CDR2 is FYNNEI. The ends were cut back, 3 bases at V and 1 base at J, with 10 bases in the middle. This CDR3 is 15 amino acids long. This clonotype was seen ten or more times. Antigen unknown. Sequencing used cultured CD8+ T cells from PBMCs, obtained from culture after CMV antigen stimulation. The receptor was isolated from a human donor in good health (CMV status not recorded). Some clones in this sample may be carry-over from other donors' samples. The rearrangement uses TRBV2 and TRBJ1-3; D perhaps matches TRBD1 (6 bases). The CDR3 DNA follows: TGTGCCAGCAGTGAGGCCACAGGGTCTGGAAACACCATATATTTT. It encodes CASSEATGSGNTIYF.